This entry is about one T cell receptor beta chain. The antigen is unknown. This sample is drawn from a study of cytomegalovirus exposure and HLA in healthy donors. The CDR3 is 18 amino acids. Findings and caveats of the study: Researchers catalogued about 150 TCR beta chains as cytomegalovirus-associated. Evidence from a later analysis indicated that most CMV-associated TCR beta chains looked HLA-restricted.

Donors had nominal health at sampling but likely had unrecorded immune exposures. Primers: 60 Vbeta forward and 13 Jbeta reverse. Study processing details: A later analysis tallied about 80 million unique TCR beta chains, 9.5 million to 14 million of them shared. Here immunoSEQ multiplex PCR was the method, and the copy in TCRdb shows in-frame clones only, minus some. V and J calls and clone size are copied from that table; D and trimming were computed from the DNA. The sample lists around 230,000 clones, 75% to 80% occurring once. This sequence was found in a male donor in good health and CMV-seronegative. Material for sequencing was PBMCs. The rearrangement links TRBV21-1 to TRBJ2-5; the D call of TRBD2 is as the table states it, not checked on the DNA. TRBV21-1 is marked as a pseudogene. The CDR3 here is CASSNRLAGSGVEKTQYF. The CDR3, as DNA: TGTGCCAGCAGCAATAGGCTAGCGGGTTCTGGGGTTGAAAAGACCCAGTACTTC.